The 22 T cell receptor beta chains below all came from one sample that was sequenced in a study of T cell responses to AZD1222 COVID-19 vaccine. Profiled with immunoSEQ multiplex PCR; TCRdb holds only in-frame clones, not every one. The table shows about 150,000 clones, with 92% occurring only once. The sequencing here drew on peripheral blood, taken on day 0 of AZD1222 vaccination. These TCRs come from an adult in good health.

The chain couples TRBV30 to TRBJ1-5, with D tentatively TRBD1 (6 bases). V lost 1 base and J 3 bases, leaving 10 bases between the germline ends. The CDR3 loop spans 14 amino acids. Germline CDR1 GTSNPN, CDR2 SVGIG (reference sequence). The CDR3 is CAWSDDRINQPQHF. Here the CDR3 DNA reads TGTGCCTGGAGTGATGACAGGATCAATCAGCCCCAGCATTTT.

The chain joins TRBV11-2 to TRBJ2-7; 10 bases fit TRBD2. The V gene's germline CDR1 is SGHAT and CDR2 FQNNGV. The CDR3 is made up of 16 amino acids. V lost 5 bases to trimming and J lost 3 bases; unmatched junction nucleotides: 10. In DNA form, the CDR3 reads TGTGCCAGCAGCACGATAAGCGGGAGGGCGAACTACGAGCAGTACTTC. Encoded protein: CASSTISGRANYEQYF.

The genes are TRBV11-2 and TRBJ1-5; D ambiguous. The CDR3 loop spans 16 amino acids. The germline V gene has CDR1 SGHAT and CDR2 FQNNGV. Trimming cost V 4 bases and J 2 bases, with 15 bases left between them. The DNA for the CDR3 is TGTGCCAGCAGCTGGAGCAGCGGGGATGGCAATCAGCCCCAGCATTTT. Translation: CASSWSSGDGNQPQHF.

The chain couples TRBV10-3 to TRBJ1-1; D is unresolved. CDR3 length equals 14 residues. CDR1 is ENHRY, CDR2 SYGVKD, per germline. V gave up 4 bases and J gave up 1 base, with 10 bases separating them. CDR3 protein: CAISVGHGNTEAFF. CDR3 nucleotides: TGTGCCATCAGTGTTGGCCATGGGAACACTGAAGCTTTCTTT.

The rearrangement joins TRBV12-3 or TRBV12-4 to TRBJ2-5; D is ambiguous. The CDR3 consists of 12 residues. The V gene lost 1 base and the J gene lost 5 bases, with 5 bases spanning the gap. CDR3 bases: TGTGCCAGCAGTTTAGAAGGCGAGACCCAGTACTTC. Protein sequence: CASSLEGETQYF.

The chain joins TRBV19 to TRBJ2-2, with D uncertain. CDR3 length: 12 amino acids. V lost 5 bases, J lost 6 bases, and 7 bases lay in between. The germline CDR1 and CDR2 sequences are LNHDA and SQIVND (reference sequence). Written as DNA, the CDR3 is TGTGCCAGTAGTCACGACCCCGGGGAGCTGTTTTTT. This sequence encodes CASSHDPGELFF.

The chain employs TRBV12-1 and TRBJ2-3; TRBD2 was called by the table and not checked on the DNA. TRBV12-1 is a pseudogene. The CDR3 length is 20 residues. CDR3 sequence reads: CASSFQLGLAGVASTDTQYF. DNA for the CDR3: TGTGCCAGCAGCTTTCAACTAGGTCTAGCGGGAGTGGCTAGCACAGATACGCAGTATTTT.

The chain combines TRBV24-1 with TRBJ2-5; possibly TRBD1 for D (6 bases). CDR3 length equals 16 residues. Germline-derived CDR1 and CDR2 are KGHDR and SFDVKD. Trimming took off 7 bases at V and 4 bases at J, with 21 bases between the two ends. The CDR3 loop reads CATSSVQGSTGETQYF. The CDR3 bases are TGTGCCACCAGCTCGGTACAGGGTAGCACGGGAGAGACCCAGTACTTC.

The genes are TRBV11-2 and TRBJ2-2; TRBD2 agrees at 8 bases. Germline V gene data show CDR1 as SGHAT and CDR2 as FQNNGV. J lost 7 bases, V lost 1 base, and 8 bases had no gene match. The CDR3 is 16 amino acids. This chain's CDR3 is CASSLGQRGNLGELFF. CDR3 DNA sequence: TGTGCCAGCAGCTTAGGCCAGCGGGGGAACCTCGGGGAGCTGTTTTTT.

The CDR3: CASSLRDYEQYF. The CDR3 DNA follows: TGTGCCAGCAGCTTGCGGGACTACGAGCAGTACTTC. The chain combines TRBV13 with TRBJ2-7, with D possibly being TRBD2 (6 bases). CDR1 is PRHDT and CDR2 is FYEKMQ in the germline V gene (reference sequence). The V gene lost 3 bases and the J gene lost 3 bases, with 6 bases spanning the gap. The CDR3 has 12 residues.

The chain has TRBV6-2 or TRBV6-3 and TRBJ1-1; D gene ambiguous. CDR3 size: 14 residues. V was pared by 6 bases and J by 1 base, with 12 bases between. Looked up from germline, CDR1 is MNHEY and CDR2 is SVGEGT. The CDR3: CASRYVGPNTEAFF. The CDR3 bases are TGTGCCAGCAGGTACGTGGGCCCGAACACTGAAGCTTTCTTT.

V is TRBV12-3 or TRBV12-4 and J is TRBJ2-1, with 7 positions matching TRBD2. CDR3 length: 13 residues. V lost 5 bases, J lost 10 bases, and 8 bases stayed unmatched. CDR3 nucleotide sequence: TGTGCCAGCAGTCCCGGACTAGTGGGCGAGCAGTTCTTC. This gives the protein CASSPGLVGEQFF.

This chain connects TRBV19 to TRBJ2-7; TRBD1 agrees at 8 bases. V was pared by 3 bases and J by 3 bases, with 7 bases of the junction left unmatched. Germline CDR1 and CDR2: LNHDA and SQIVND (reference sequence). This CDR3 is built from 15 residues. DNA of the CDR3: TGTGCCAGTAGTATGCTTCGGACAGGGCTCTACGAGCAGTACTTC. This encodes CASSMLRTGLYEQYF.

This clone was seen just once. V is TRBV19 and J is TRBJ1-6, with TRBD1 matching over 11 bases. Germline assignment: CDR1 LNHDA and CDR2 SQIVND (reference sequence). Losses at the gene ends were 10 bases for V and 10 bases for J; bases not matched to a gene: 6. This CDR3 region has 13 residues. CDR3 bases: TGTGCCACCGCCAGGGACAGGGGGTCACCCCTCCACTTT. Protein: CATARDRGSPLHF.

V is TRBV10-3 and J is TRBJ1-5; possible D gene TRBD1, 6 bases. V was pared by 3 bases and J by 0 bases, with 9 bases between. CDR1 and CDR2 (germline): ENHRY, SYGVKD. This CDR3 contains 15 residues. The CDR3 nucleotides read TGTGCCATCAGTGAAAACAGGGATAGCAATCAGCCCCAGCATTTT. Its protein product is CAISENRDSNQPQHF.

In its sample, this clone ranks as medium-sized (0.01 to 0.1%). V is TRBV6-2 or TRBV6-3 and J is TRBJ2-2, with TRBD2 matching over 8 bases. The CDR3 extends over 14 amino acids. CDR1 is MNHEY and CDR2 is SVGEGT in the germline V gene. Trimming removed 6 bases from V and 4 bases from J; junction bases left unmatched: 4. The CDR3 DNA is TGTGCCAGCAGCGCCGGGACTAGCACCGGGGAGCTGTTTTTT. Protein product: CASSAGTSTGELFF.

J is TRBJ1-4 and V is TRBV10-3, with D possibly matching TRBD1 (5 bases). CDR3 size: 16 residues. V shed 0 bases and J shed 8 bases, with 16 bases lying between them. Germline V lookup: CDR1 ENHRY, CDR2 SYGVKD. The CDR3 DNA follows: TGTGCCATCAGTGAGTCGGGGGTCTCGGGGCGAGAAAAACTGTTTTTT. As protein: CAISESGVSGREKLFF.

This rearrangement joins TRBV18 to TRBJ2-3; 8 bases match TRBD1. J was trimmed by 1 base and V by 5 bases; bases with no gene match: 5. The CDR3 consists of 15 residues. Germline V gene data show CDR1 as KGHSH and CDR2 as LQKENI. As DNA, the CDR3 is TGTGCCAGCTCAACTTCGACAGGGGGCACAGATACGCAGTATTTT. It is translated as CASSTSTGGTDTQYF.

The chain is built from TRBV6-5 and TRBJ1-5; D gene uncertain. V was shortened by 7 bases and J by 0 bases, with 7 bases between the two germline ends. The CDR3 is 13 residues long. Germline V CDR1 and CDR2: MNHEY, SVGAGI. The CDR3 region has the DNA TGTGCCAGCACCCAGTATAGCAATCAGCCCCAGCATTTT. Its protein product is CASTQYSNQPQHF.

The J gene is TRBJ1-2, the V gene TRBV11-2; 8 nucleotides match TRBD1. V was pared by 1 base and J by 7 bases, with 14 bases of the junction left unmatched. This CDR3 contains 17 residues. Germline values: CDR1 SGHAT, CDR2 FQNNGV. The DNA of the CDR3 is TGTGCCAGCAGCTTAGGGCGCGGGACAGGCTTAAGTAGTGGCTACACCTTC. Amino acid sequence: CASSLGRGTGLSSGYTF.

CDR3 bases: TGTGCCAGCAGTCTGGGACAGCCGAGACCAGTAGCCGAGCAGTACTTC. This codes for CASSLGQPRPVAEQYF. This rearrangement joins TRBV27 to TRBJ2-7; TRBD1 matches at 7 bases. The CDR3 length is 16 residues. The germline CDR1 and CDR2 sequences are MNHEY and SMNVEV (reference sequence). V shed 5 bases and J 6 bases; nucleotides not matched to a gene: 16.

The rearrangement links TRBV4-3 to TRBJ2-7, with 12 positions matching TRBD2. Germline V gene lookup returns CDR1 LGHNA and CDR2 YSLEER. The CDR3 extends over 18 amino acids. The J segment lost 4 bases and the V segment lost 1 base, leaving 11 bases of the junction unmatched. CDR3 DNA: TGCGCCAGCAGCCAAGGACTAGCGGGAGAGGTCCCCGATTACGAGCAGTACTTC. Its protein is CASSQGLAGEVPDYEQYF.